This note documents a single T cell receptor (beta chain) sequence. One end of the junction fails to match germline, which may point to a read error. The germline V gene encodes CDR1 SGDLS and CDR2 YYNGEE. The CDR3 loop spans 14 amino acids. These data come from a study of blood T cell repertoires in COVID-19. For the study at large: Specimens from acute and convalescent COVID-19 originated in the United States, Italy and Spain. The analysed material was cDNA or gDNA that came from T cells, B-cell-depleted T cells, or PBMCs.

Under the authors' procedure: For nucleated cells, counts were estimated from reference gene primer amplification. Method: immunoSEQ multiplex PCR; TCRdb's copy keeps in-frame clones and lacks some. Clone size and the V and J calls come from that table; the DNA yielded D and trimming. The repertoire holds about 100,000 clones, 85% to 90% seen once, with 5% in the top ten. The J gene is TRBJ2-3, the V gene TRBV9; D gene ambiguous. The sequence was obtained from a human donor in a cohort sampled during active COVID-19. Sample: peripheral blood. In DNA, the CDR3 is TGTGCCACCAGCGTCTATTCTAACACAGATACGCAGTATTTT. Translation gives CATSVYSNTDTQYF. Using reference TRBV9 and TRBJ2-3 for the parts outside the CDR3, the full variable domain is DSGVTQTPKHLITATGQRVTLRCSPRSGDLSVYWYQQSLDQGLQFLIQYYNGEERAKGNILERFSAQQFPDLHSELNLSSLELGDSALYFCATSVYSNTDTQYFGPGTRLTVL.